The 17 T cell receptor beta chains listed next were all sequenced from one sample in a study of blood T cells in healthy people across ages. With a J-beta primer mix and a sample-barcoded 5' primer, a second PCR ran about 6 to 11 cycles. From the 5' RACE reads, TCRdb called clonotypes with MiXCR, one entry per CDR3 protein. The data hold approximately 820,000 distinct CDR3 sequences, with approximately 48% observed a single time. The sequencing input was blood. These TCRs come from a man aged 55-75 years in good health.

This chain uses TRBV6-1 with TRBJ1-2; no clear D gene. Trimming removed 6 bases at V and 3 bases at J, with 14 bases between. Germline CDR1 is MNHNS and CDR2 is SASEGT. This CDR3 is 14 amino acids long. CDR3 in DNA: TGTGCCAGCAGAGTCAGTCCCTGGGACTATGGCTACACCTTC. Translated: CASRVSPWDYGYTF.

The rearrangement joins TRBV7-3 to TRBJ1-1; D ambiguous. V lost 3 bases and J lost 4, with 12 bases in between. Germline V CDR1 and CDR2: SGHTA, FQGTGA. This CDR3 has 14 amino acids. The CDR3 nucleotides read TGTGCCAGCAGCTTCCGGGTTGAGGGCACTGAAGCTTTCTTT. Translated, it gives CASSFRVEGTEAFF.

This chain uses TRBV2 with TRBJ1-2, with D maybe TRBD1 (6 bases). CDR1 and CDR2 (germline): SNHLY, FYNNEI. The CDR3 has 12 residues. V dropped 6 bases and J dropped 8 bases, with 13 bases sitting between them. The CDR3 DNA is TGTGCCAGCAGCGACGGACAGAGCGGCTACACCTTC. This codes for CASSDGQSGYTF.

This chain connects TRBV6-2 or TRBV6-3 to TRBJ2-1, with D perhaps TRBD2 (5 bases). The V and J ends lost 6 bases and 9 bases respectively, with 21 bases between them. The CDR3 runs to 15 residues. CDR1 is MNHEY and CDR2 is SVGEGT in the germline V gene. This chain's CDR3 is CASRTGSAGGLEQFF. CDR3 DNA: TGTGCCAGCAGGACGGGCTCGGCGGGTGGTCTTGAGCAGTTCTTC.

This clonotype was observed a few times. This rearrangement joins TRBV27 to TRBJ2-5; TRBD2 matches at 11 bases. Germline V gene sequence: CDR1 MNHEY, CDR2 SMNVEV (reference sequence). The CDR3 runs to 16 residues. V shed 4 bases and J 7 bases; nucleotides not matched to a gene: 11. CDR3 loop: CASSSPVAGGRGTQYF. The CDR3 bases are TGTGCCAGCAGTTCCCCGGTAGCGGGGGGGCGAGGGACCCAGTACTTC.

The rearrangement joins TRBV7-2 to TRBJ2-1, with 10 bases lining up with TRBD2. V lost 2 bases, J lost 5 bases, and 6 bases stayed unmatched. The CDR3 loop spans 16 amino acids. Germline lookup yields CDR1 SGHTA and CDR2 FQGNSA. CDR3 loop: CASSLTSGALNNEQFF. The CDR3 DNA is TGTGCCAGCAGCTTAACTAGCGGGGCGTTAAACAATGAGCAGTTCTTC. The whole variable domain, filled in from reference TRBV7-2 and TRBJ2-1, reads GAGVSQSPSNKVTEKGKDVELRCDPISGHTALYWYRQSLGQGLEFLIYFQGNSAPDKSGLPSDRFSAERTGGSVSTLTIQRTQQEDSAVYLCASSLTSGALNNEQFFGPGTRLTVL.

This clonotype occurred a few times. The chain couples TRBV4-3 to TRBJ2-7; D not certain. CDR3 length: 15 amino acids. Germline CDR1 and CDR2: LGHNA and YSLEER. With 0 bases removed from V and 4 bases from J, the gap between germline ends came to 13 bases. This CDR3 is CASSQDLTLGYEQYF. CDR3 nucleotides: TGCGCCAGCAGCCAAGATCTCACGCTCGGGTACGAGCAGTACTTC.

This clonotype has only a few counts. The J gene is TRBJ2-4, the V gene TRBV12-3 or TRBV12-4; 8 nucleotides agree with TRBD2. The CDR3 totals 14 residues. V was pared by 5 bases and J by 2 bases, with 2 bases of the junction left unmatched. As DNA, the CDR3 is TGTGCCAGCAGTCCGGGGGGGACCAAAAACATTCAGTACTTC. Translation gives CASSPGGTKNIQYF.

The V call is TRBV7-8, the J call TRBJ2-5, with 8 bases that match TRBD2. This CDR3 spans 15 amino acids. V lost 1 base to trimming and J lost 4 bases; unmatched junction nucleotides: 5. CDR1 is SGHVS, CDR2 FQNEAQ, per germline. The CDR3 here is CASSLEGLEGETQYF. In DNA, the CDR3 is TGTGCCAGCAGCTTAGAGGGACTAGAGGGAGAGACCCAGTACTTC.

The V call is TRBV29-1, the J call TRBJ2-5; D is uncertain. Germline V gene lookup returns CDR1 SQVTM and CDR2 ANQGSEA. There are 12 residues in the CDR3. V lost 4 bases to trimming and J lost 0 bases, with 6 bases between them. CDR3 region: CSVARNQETQYF. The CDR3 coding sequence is TGCAGCGTTGCCAGGAACCAAGAGACCCAGTACTTC.

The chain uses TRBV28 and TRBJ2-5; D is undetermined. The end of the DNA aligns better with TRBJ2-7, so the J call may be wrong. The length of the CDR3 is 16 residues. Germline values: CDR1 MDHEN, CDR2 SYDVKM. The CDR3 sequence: CASSLTGHQISYEQYF. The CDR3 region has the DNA TGTGCCAGCAGTTTAACGGGCCACCAAATTTCATACGAGCAGTACTTC.

CDR3 sequence reads: CASSWDGLGLYNEQFF. The CDR3 coding sequence is TGCGCCAGCAGCTGGGACGGGCTAGGTCTCTACAATGAGCAGTTCTTC. This chain links TRBV5-1 with TRBJ2-1; D is possibly TRBD1 or TRBD2 (5 bases each). CDR1 is SGHRS, CDR2 YFSETQ, per germline. This CDR3 has 16 amino acids. The ends were cut back, 3 bases at V and 3 bases at J, with 16 bases in the middle.

As DNA, the CDR3 is TGTGCCAGCAGCCTGGGACAGGGGTATGGCGAAAAACTGTTTTTT. Its translation: CASSLGQGYGEKLFF. The chain combines TRBV7-9 with TRBJ1-4, with 10 bases lining up with TRBD1. The ends lost 5 bases at V and 8 bases at J; junction bases unmatched: 8. This CDR3 contains 15 residues. The V gene's germline CDR1 is SEHNR and CDR2 FQNEAQ (reference sequence).

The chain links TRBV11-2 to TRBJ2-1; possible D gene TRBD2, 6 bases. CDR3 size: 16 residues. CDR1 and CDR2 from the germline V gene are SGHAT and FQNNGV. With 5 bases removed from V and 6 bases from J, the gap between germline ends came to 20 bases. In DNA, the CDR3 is TGTGCCAGCAGCCCAGAGGCCCGGGACTTGGCCAATGAGCAGTTCTTC. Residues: CASSPEARDLANEQFF.

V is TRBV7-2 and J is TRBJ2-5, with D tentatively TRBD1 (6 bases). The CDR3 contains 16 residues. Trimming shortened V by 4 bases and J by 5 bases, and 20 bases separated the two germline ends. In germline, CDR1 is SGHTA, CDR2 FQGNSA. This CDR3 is CASSWALVLGGETQYF. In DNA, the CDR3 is TGTGCCAGCAGCTGGGCCCTGGTACTAGGGGGTGAGACCCAGTACTTC.

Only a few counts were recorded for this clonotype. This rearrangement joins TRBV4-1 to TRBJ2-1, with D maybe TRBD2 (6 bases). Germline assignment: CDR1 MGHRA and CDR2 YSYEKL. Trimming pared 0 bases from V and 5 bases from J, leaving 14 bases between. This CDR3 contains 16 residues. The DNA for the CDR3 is TGCGCCAGCAGCCAAGATCGTGGTAGCGGACACAATGAGCAGTTCTTC. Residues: CASSQDRGSGHNEQFF.

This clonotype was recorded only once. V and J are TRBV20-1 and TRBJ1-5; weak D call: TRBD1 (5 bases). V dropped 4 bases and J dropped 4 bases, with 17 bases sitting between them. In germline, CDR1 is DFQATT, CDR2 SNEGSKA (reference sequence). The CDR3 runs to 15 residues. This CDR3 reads CSAIPGRGFNQPQHF. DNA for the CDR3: TGCAGTGCTATCCCGGGGAGGGGCTTTAATCAGCCCCAGCATTTT.